These T cell receptor beta chains were read from a single sample in a study of cytomegalovirus exposure and HLA in healthy donors. TCRdb keeps only in-frame clones here, not all; method: immunoSEQ multiplex PCR. The sample comprises 120,000 or so clones, around 80% of which are singletons, and roughly a tenth rests with the top ten. Sequenced: PBMCs. These receptor sequences come from a man aged 25-45 years in good health and CMV-seropositive. CDR3s include the opening cysteine and the closing phenylalanine or tryptophan. The D gene is left open where the match is weak. Rows give clone size only sometimes, using once, few, many, or a class for an expanded clone.

>TRBV18|TRBD2|NA|TRBJ2-7
TGTGCCAGCTCACCACTAGCGGGAGGTGGAGGCTACGAGCAGTACTTC
CASSPLAGGGGYEQYF
>TRBV5-1|NA|NA|TRBJ1-1
TGCGCCAGCAGCTTGGGCGGCATTCTGGACACTGAAGCTTTCTTT
CASSLGGILDTEAFF
>TRBV4-3|TRBD1|NA|TRBJ1-5
TGCGCCAGCAGCCAACATATGGACAGGGGGCTCAATCAGCCCCAGCATTTT
CASSQHMDRGLNQPQHF
>TRBV29-1|TRBD2|NA|TRBJ2-1
TGCAGCGGGGAGCGGGGAAAGTACAATGAGCAGTTCTTC
CSGERGKYNEQFF
>TRBV10-3|TRBD1|NA|TRBJ2-1
TGTGCCATCAGCCACAGGGACAGCTCCTACAATGAGCAGTTCTTC
CAISHRDSSYNEQFF
>TRBV7-7|TRBD2|NA|TRBJ2-5
TGTGCTAGCAGCTACTCCGGGACTAGTCGTGAGACCCAGTACTTC
CASSYSGTSRETQYF
>TRBV6-1|TRBD1|once|TRBJ1-4
TGTGCCAGCAGTGATAGAGGGACAGGGGACGAAAAACTGTTTTTT
CASSDRGTGDEKLFF
>TRBV10-1|TRBD2|NA|TRBJ2-1
TGCGCCAGCAGTGAGTCGGGTAGCGGGGTCAATGAGCAGTTCTTC
CASSESGSGVNEQFF
>TRBV4-1|TRBD1|once|TRBJ2-7
TGCGCCAGCAGCCAAGGGGGACAGCAATACGAGCAGTACTTC
CASSQGGQQYEQYF
>TRBV19|TRBD2|NA|TRBJ2-3
TGTGCCAGTAGTATAGGGGCGACAGCGGGAGGGACAGATACGCAGTATTTT
CASSIGATAGGTDTQYF
>TRBV9|TRBD2|NA|TRBJ2-2
TGTGCCAGCAGCGTAGGGACTAGCGGAAACACCGGGGAGCTGTTTTTT
CASSVGTSGNTGELFF
>TRBV13|NA|few|TRBJ1-3
TGTGCCACCCGCCTCCGGGGAAACACCATATATTTT
CATRLRGNTIYF
>TRBV7-7|TRBD1|once|TRBJ2-3
TGTGCTAGCAGCGCACAGGGGAGCACAGATACGCAGTATTTT
CASSAQGSTDTQYF
>TRBV4-3|TRBD1|NA|TRBJ1-4
TGCGCCAGCAGCCCCAGGGGGCCGGGGTTGATTGCAACTAATGAAAAACTGTTTTTT
CASSPRGPGLIATNEKLFF
>TRBV7-7|NA|NA|TRBJ2-5
TGTGCCAGCAGCTTAATGGAGCAAGAGACCCAGTACTTC
CASSLMEQETQYF
>TRBV6-8|NA|NA|TRBJ2-7
TGTGCCAGGCCGGGGAGTCCCTTCAGCTCCTACGAGCAGTACTTC
CARPGSPFSSYEQYF
>TRBV10-3|TRBD2|few|TRBJ2-1
TGTGCCATCAGTGACCTCACCGGGACTAGCGGGAATGAGCAGTTCTTC
CAISDLTGTSGNEQFF
>TRBV28|NA|few|TRBJ2-7
TGTGCCAGCAGTCCCCAAAATTGGAGGGGCCTATCCTACGAGCAGTACTTC
CASSPQNWRGLSYEQYF
>TRBV4-3|TRBD1|NA|TRBJ2-1
TGCGCCAGCAGCCAAGGCCCGGGACAGCCCCACAATGAGCAGTTCTTC
CASSQGPGQPHNEQFF
>TRBV6-6|NA|NA|TRBJ1-4
TGTGCCAGTAATGACTTTGGGTTTGGGGAAAAACTGTTTTTT
CASNDFGFGEKLFF
>TRBV18|NA|NA|TRBJ1-2
TGTGCCAGCTCGCGGGAAGAATACCTACGCTACACCTTC
CASSREEYLRYTF
>TRBV7-3|TRBD2|NA|TRBJ2-3
TGTGCCAGCAGCACCCTTGGACTAGCGGAAGATACGCAGTATTTT
CASSTLGLAEDTQYF
>TRBV11-3|NA|NA|TRBJ2-1
TGTGCCAGCAGCTTAGACTGGGGGGATGAGCAGTTCTTC
CASSLDWGDEQFF
>TRBV9|NA|NA|TRBJ2-6
TGTGCCAGCAGCGTGGGCAACTCTGGGGCCAACGTCCTGACTTTC
CASSVGNSGANVLTF
>TRBV6-1|TRBD1|few|TRBJ1-5
TGTGCCAGCAGTGAGGGGACAGAGTATCAGCCCCAGCATTTT
CASSEGTEYQPQHF
>TRBV14|TRBD2|NA|TRBJ2-7
TGTGCCAGCAGCCACCCAGCGGGAGGACTAAGCTCCTACGAGCAGTACTTC
CASSHPAGGLSSYEQYF
>TRBV2|TRBD2|NA|TRBJ2-7
TGTGCCACGCAAGGGGGTCTCGGGAGGGCCGACGAGCAGTACTTC
CATQGGLGRADEQYF
>TRBV11-3|NA|NA|TRBJ2-7
TGTGCCAGCAGCTTAATAAGACTTGATTCTCCCTACGAGCAGTACTTC
CASSLIRLDSPYEQYF
>TRBV19|NA|NA|TRBJ1-2
TGTGCCAGTAGTATCGACAGTATCGGCTATGGCTACACCTTC
CASSIDSIGYGYTF
>TRBV30|TRBD2|NA|TRBJ2-3
TGTGCCTGGAGTTCCCGGAGGACTAGCGGGAGCACAGATACGCAGTATTTT
CAWSSRRTSGSTDTQYF
>TRBV6-1|NA|once|TRBJ2-1
TGTGCCAGCAGTGACTTCTCGAGGTTGCCCTACAATGAGCAGTTCTTC
CASSDFSRLPYNEQFF
>TRBV10-3|NA|NA|TRBJ1-2
TGTGCCATCAGTGAGCCGCGGAAGGAAGAGAACTATGGCTACACCTTC
CAISEPRKEENYGYTF
>TRBV7-3|TRBD2|NA|TRBJ2-1
TGTGCCAGCAGCCGAGGGGGGACTAGCGGGAAAAATGAGCAGTTCTTC
CASSRGGTSGKNEQFF
>TRBV4-2|TRBD2|few|TRBJ2-3
TGTGCCAGCAGACCCGTCGGGACTAGCGGGGGCACAGATACGCAGTATTTT
CASRPVGTSGGTDTQYF
>TRBV11-2|NA|few|TRBJ1-4
TGTGCCAGCAGCTTAGTTGGGGCATGGAATGAAAAACTGTTTTTT
CASSLVGAWNEKLFF
>TRBV4-2|NA|NA|TRBJ2-1
TGTGCCAGCAGCCAAGTGGGGGGACAGAGCGACAATGAGCAGTTCTTC
CASSQVGGQSDNEQFF
>TRBV2|NA|NA|TRBJ2-1
TGTGCCAGCAAGGGGATTGAAGCCCTTGAGCAGTTCTTC
CASKGIEALEQFF
>TRBV6-5|NA|NA|TRBJ2-7
TGTGCCAGCAGTTACTCAGGGGTAGGAGTCACCTACGAGCAGTACTTC
CASSYSGVGVTYEQYF
>TRBV4-1|TRBD2|NA|TRBJ2-5
TGCGCCAGCAGCCAAAACCCAGGACTAGCGGGCACACAAGAGACCCAGTACTTC
CASSQNPGLAGTQETQYF
>TRBV4-3|NA|NA|TRBJ2-7
TGCGCCAGCAGCCAAGATGGCGGGACAGTTTACGAGCAGTACTTC
CASSQDGGTVYEQYF
>TRBV15|TRBD1|NA|TRBJ2-7
TGTGCCACCAGCAGAGGACGGACAGGGGGCCACGAGCAGTACTTC
CATSRGRTGGHEQYF
>TRBV6-1|NA|NA|TRBJ2-1
TGTGCCAGCAGTGGAGGGCGAAGCTCCTACAATGAGCAGTTCTTC
CASSGGRSSYNEQFF
>TRBV5-4|TRBD1|few|TRBJ2-7
TGTGCCAGCAGACTGGGACAGGGGGCGGCCTACGAGCAGTACTTC
CASRLGQGAAYEQYF
>TRBV5-1|NA|NA|TRBJ2-1
TGCGCCAGCAGCTCATATAGTCAGGGAAATGAGCAGTTCTTC
CASSSYSQGNEQFF
>TRBV13|NA|NA|TRBJ1-1
TGTGCCAGCAGCCTTTTCGGGGATGAAGCTTTCTTT
CASSLFGDEAFF
>TRBV28|NA|NA|TRBJ2-4
TGTGCCAGCAGCTCCGGTCTAGCCAAAAACATTCAGTACTTC
CASSSGLAKNIQYF
>TRBV19|TRBD2|NA|TRBJ2-1
TGTGCCAGTAGTATCACCCCCGTGAGCGGGAGAAAGGATGAGCAGTTCTTC
CASSITPVSGRKDEQFF
>TRBV29-1|TRBD2|NA|TRBJ2-1
TGCAGCGTTGAGACTAGCTGGGGCAATGAGCAGTTCTTC
CSVETSWGNEQFF
>TRBV7-9|NA|NA|TRBJ2-7
TGTGCCAGCAGTCCGACTAGTACAAGATACGAGCAGTACTTC
CASSPTSTRYEQYF
>TRBV10-3|NA|NA|TRBJ1-2
TGTGCCATCAGTGAGTCTCGGGAAAACTATGGCTACACCTTC
CAISESRENYGYTF
>TRBV5-1|NA|NA|TRBJ1-5
TGCGCCAGCAGCCAGGGTGGCAATCAGCCCCAGCATTTT
CASSQGGNQPQHF
>TRBV7-9|TRBD1|NA|TRBJ1-2
TGTGCCAGCAGCGCGAGTTCCGGGACAGGGCCCTATGGCTACACCTTC
CASSASSGTGPYGYTF
>TRBV5-1|NA|NA|TRBJ1-5
TGCGCCAGCAGCCAGACAGGAACATACAATCAGCCCCAGCATTTT
CASSQTGTYNQPQHF
>TRBV9|TRBD2|NA|TRBJ2-2
TGTGCCAGCAGCGCCTTCCGGGGGGGCACCGGGGAGCTGTTTTTT
CASSAFRGGTGELFF
>TRBV6-5|NA|NA|TRBJ2-2
TGTGCCATCCGGAGAAACACCGGGGAGCTGTTTTTT
CAIRRNTGELFF
>TRBV27|TRBD2|NA|TRBJ2-7
TGTGCCAGCAGTGCACGACTAGCGGGACCCGAGCAGTACTTC
CASSARLAGPEQYF